The 7 T cell receptor beta chains reported below all come from one sample, sequenced in a study of T-cell memory formation after mild COVID-19. TCRdb recomputed calls from the 5' RACE reads with MiXCR, one row per CDR3 protein. Of about 290,000 distinct CDR3 sequences listed, roughly 15% are singletons. The sample consisted of PBMCs or a T cell subset sorted from them (not recorded which). These receptors all come from a man between 18 and 35 years old who had mild COVID-19 (a few samples of this study predate the infection). Cell type and time point are not known.

The chain couples TRBV6-5 to TRBJ1-2; the D is unclear. The CDR3 has 15 residues. Trimming shortened V by 6 bases and J by 2 bases, and 16 bases separated the two germline ends. Germline CDR1 is MNHEY and CDR2 is SVGAGI. The CDR3 nucleotides read TGTGCCAGCAGCCCTACTTTGAGGATGAACTATGGCTACACCTTC. It specifies CASSPTLRMNYGYTF.

The chain recombines TRBV28 with TRBJ2-7; 8 bases line up with TRBD1. The CDR3 is 15 residues long. Trimming cost V 3 bases and J 2 bases; bases outside gene matches: 6. Germline V CDR1 and CDR2: MDHEN, SYDVKM. CDR3 protein: CASSFPGQAAYEQYV. The CDR3 DNA is TGTGCCAGCAGTTTTCCGGGACAGGCCGCCTACGAGCAGTACGTC.

The count of this clonotype is one. The chain links TRBV18 to TRBJ1-3, with D possibly TRBD1 on 6 matching bases. Trimming shortened V by 1 base and J by 4 bases, and 8 bases separated the two germline ends. This CDR3 comprises 14 residues. CDR1 KGHSH and CDR2 LQKENI come from the germline V gene. The CDR3 nucleotides read TGTGCCAGCTCACCACGGACAGCCGGAAACACCATATATTTT. Its protein is CASSPRTAGNTIYF.

The chain joins TRBV27 to TRBJ1-1; TRBD1 agrees at 9 bases. The CDR3 consists of 14 residues. J was trimmed by 4 bases and V by 4 bases; bases with no gene match: 4. In germline, CDR1 is MNHEY, CDR2 SMNVEV (reference sequence). In DNA, the CDR3 is TGTGCCAGCAGTTCCAGGACAGGGGTCACTGAAGCTTTCTTT. Protein sequence: CASSSRTGVTEAFF.

This clonotype was seen a few times. The gene calls are TRBV7-9 and TRBJ2-1; 10 bases agree with TRBD2. The trim removed 5 bases at V and 4 bases at J, leaving 5 bases unmatched. The CDR3 has 15 residues. Germline CDR1 and CDR2: SEHNR and FQNEAQ (reference sequence). CDR3: CASSRPGLAYNEQFF. The CDR3 DNA is TGTGCCAGCAGCCGTCCGGGACTAGCGTACAATGAGCAGTTCTTC.

There are many counts of this clonotype. V is TRBV7-2 and J is TRBJ2-5; tentative D call: TRBD2 (6 bases). Trimming pared 3 bases from V and 4 bases from J, leaving 12 bases between. CDR1 is SGHTA and CDR2 is FQGNSA in the germline V gene. CDR3 length: 14 residues. The DNA of the CDR3 is TGTGCCAGCAGCTTTGGAGGGCCGAGAGAGACCCAGTACTTC. Its translation is CASSFGGPRETQYF. Filled out from reference TRBV7-2 and TRBJ2-5, the complete variable domain reads GAGVSQSPSNKVTEKGKDVELRCDPISGHTALYWYRQSLGQGLEFLIYFQGNSAPDKSGLPSDRFSAERTGGSVSTLTIQRTQQEDSAVYLCASSFGGPRETQYFGPGTRLLVL.

There are many counts of this clonotype. The rearrangement links TRBV7-2 to TRBJ1-1; 7 bases agree with TRBD1. CDR3 size: 16 residues. Losses at the gene ends were 0 bases for V and 4 bases for J; bases not matched to a gene: 8. Germline CDR1 SGHTA, CDR2 FQGNSA. CDR3 sequence (DNA): TGTGCCAGCAGCTTAGCGTCGGCAGGGGGGTTCACTGAAGCTTTCTTT. Amino acid sequence: CASSLASAGGFTEAFF.